This T cell receptor (beta chain) was captured in a study of T cells in women clearing cervical HPV infection. Broader study findings: Unknown T-cell numbers per sample may underlie the richness differences.

Worth noting for this clone: The antigen is undetermined. Read coverage stops 3 residues before the CDR3 terminus; the germline J gene supplies the remainder.

Germline CDR1 SGHRS, CDR2 YFSETQ. Trimming cost V 0 bases and J 6 bases, with 11 bases left between them. There are 14 residues in the CDR3. Here immunoSEQ multiplex PCR was the method, and the copy in TCRdb shows in-frame clones only, minus some. The sample has roughly 31,000 clones; the top ten hold approximately 7.5%. J is TRBJ2-3 and V is TRBV5-1; D unclear. The sequence was collected from a woman aged 18 to 75 with a cervical HPV16 infection that either progressed to CIN3+ or cleared (not recorded which). Sequenced material: blood buffy coat. Partial CDR3 DNA: TGCGCCAGCAGCTTGGAGCAGGTGGCGGATACG. It codes for CASSLEQVADT. The entire CDR3 is CASSLEQVADTQYF.